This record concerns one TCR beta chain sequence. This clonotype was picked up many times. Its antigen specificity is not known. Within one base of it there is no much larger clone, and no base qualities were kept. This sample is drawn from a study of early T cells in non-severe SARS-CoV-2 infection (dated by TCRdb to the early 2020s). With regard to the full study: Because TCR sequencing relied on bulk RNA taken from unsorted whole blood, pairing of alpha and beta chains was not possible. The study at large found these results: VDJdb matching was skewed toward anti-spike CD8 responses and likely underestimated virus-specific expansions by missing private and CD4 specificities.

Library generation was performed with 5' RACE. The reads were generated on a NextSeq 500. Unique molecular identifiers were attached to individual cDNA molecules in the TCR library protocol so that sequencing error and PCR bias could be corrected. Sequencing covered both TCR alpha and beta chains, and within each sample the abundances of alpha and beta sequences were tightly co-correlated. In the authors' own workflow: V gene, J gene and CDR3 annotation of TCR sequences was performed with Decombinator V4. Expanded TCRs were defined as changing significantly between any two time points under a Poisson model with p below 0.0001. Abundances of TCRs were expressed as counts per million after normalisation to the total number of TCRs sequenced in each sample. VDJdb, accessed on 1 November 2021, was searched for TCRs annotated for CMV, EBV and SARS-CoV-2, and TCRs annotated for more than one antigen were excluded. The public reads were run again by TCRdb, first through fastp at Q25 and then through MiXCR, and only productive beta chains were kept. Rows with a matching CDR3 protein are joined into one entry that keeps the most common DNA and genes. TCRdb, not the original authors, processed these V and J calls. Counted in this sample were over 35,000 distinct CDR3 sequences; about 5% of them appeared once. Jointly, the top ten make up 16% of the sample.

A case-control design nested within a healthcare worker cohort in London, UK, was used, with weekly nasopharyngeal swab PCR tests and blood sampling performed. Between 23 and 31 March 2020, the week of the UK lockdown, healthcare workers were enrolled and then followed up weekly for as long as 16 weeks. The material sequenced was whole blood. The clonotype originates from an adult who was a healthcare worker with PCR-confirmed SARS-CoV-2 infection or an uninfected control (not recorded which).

At the DNA level, the sequence is TGCAGTGCTAGAGAAGTAAAGGCGGGCTATAACTATGGCTACACCTTC. It is translated as CSAREVKAGYNYGYTF. This receptor chain uses TRBV20-1 and TRBJ1-2, with the identity of the D gene unclear. CDR1 DFQATT and CDR2 SNEGSKA were looked up in the germline V gene (reference sequence). V sheds 0 bases and J sheds 1 base, leaving 15 bases between their ends. The CDR3 runs 16 residues from the cysteine to the phenylalanine. Only the CDR3 portion is preserved as DNA: 48 bases, with reading frame beginning at the first base.